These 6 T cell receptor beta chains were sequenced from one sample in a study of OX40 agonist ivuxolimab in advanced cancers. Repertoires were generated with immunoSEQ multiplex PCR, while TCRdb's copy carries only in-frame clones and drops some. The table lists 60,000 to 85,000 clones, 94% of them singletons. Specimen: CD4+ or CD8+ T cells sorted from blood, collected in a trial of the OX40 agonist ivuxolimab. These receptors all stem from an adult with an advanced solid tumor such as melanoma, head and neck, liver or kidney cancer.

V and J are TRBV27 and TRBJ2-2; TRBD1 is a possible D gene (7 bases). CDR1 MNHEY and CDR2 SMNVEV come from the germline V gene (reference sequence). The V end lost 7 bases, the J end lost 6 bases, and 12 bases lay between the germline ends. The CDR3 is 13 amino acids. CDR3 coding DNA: TGTGCCAGCAAGACAGGGAGGCCCGGGGAGCTGTTTTTT. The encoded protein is CASKTGRPGELFF.

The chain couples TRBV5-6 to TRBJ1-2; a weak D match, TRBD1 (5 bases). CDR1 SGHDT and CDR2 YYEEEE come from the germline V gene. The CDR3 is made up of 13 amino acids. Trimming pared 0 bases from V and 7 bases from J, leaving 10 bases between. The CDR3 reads CASSLAGLRGYTF. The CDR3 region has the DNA TGTGCCAGCAGCTTGGCAGGGCTTCGTGGCTACACCTTC.

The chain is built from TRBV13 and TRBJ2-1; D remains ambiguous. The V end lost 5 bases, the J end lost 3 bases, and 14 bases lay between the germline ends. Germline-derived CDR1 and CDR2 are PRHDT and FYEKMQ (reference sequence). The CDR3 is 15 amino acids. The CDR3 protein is CASSPQSALYNEQFF. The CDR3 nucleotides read TGTGCCAGCAGCCCCCAGTCGGCCCTCTACAATGAGCAGTTCTTC.

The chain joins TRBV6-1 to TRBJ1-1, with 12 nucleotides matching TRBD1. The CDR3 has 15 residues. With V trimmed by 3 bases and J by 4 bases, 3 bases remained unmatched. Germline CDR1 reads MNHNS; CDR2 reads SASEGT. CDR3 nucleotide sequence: TGTGCCAGCAGTGAGGGGACAGGGGGCGTCACTGAAGCTTTCTTT. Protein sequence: CASSEGTGGVTEAFF.

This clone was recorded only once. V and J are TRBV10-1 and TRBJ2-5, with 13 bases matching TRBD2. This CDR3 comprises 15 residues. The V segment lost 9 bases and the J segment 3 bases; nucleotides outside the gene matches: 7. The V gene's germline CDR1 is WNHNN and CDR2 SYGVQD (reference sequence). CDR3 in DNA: TGCGCCAGGGAGACTAGCGGGGGGTGGAAAGAGACCCAGTACTTC. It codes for CARETSGGWKETQYF.

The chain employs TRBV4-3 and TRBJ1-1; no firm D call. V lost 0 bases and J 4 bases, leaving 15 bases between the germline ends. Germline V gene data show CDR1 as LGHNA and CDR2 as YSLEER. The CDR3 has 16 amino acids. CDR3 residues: CASSQDSRGWGTEAFF. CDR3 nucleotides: TGCGCCAGCAGCCAAGATTCACGCGGCTGGGGCACTGAAGCTTTCTTT.